A selection of T cell receptor beta chains follows, all from one sample in a study of cytomegalovirus exposure and HLA in healthy donors. The table came from immunoSEQ multiplex PCR; TCRdb's copy has only in-frame clones and leaves some out. The sample lists some 140,000 clones; less than 80% were seen once. Input material: PBMCs. The receptor set was obtained from a female donor in good health and CMV-seropositive. Each CDR3 is given with its conserved first and last residue. The D gene is left open where the match is weak. A row's size may be missing; if present it is once, few, many or a size class.

clone_size j_call d_call v_call cdr3_aa cdr3_nt
. TRBJ1-5 . TRBV28 CASSRGEGGLGPQHF TGTGCCAGCAGCCGCGGAGAGGGAGGACTGGGGCCCCAGCATTTT
. TRBJ1-1 . TRBV13 CASSRRLNTEAFF TGTGCCAGCAGCCGGAGATTGAACACTGAAGCTTTCTTT
. TRBJ2-3 . TRBV30 CAWSSADTQYF TGTGCCTGGAGTTCTGCGGATACGCAGTATTTT
once TRBJ1-2 . TRBV27 CARPLSGQSYGYTF TGTGCCAGACCCCTTTCTGGACAGAGCTATGGCTACACCTTC
. TRBJ2-7 TRBD2 TRBV5-1 CASSPQRGAAYEQYF TGCGCCAGCAGCCCTCAGCGGGGGGCAGCCTACGAGCAGTACTTC
. TRBJ1-2 TRBD1 TRBV28 CASSSRTGVAGYTF TGTGCCAGCAGTTCCCGTACAGGGGTTGCTGGCTACACCTTC
once TRBJ2-5 . TRBV5-1 CASSGLLYQETQYF TGCGCCAGCAGCGGACTCCTGTACCAAGAGACCCAGTACTTC
. TRBJ2-7 TRBD1 TRBV19 CASSIGQGAYEQYF TGTGCCAGTAGTATTGGACAGGGGGCCTACGAGCAGTACTTC
. TRBJ2-2 . TRBV5-5 CASSLNSNTGELFF TGTGCCAGCAGCTTGAACTCAAACACCGGGGAGCTGTTTTTT
. TRBJ1-4 TRBD1 TRBV2 CASRGDRGNEKLFF TGTGCCAGCAGGGGGGACAGGGGTAATGAAAAACTGTTTTTT
. TRBJ2-6 . TRBV11-1 CASRDSSGANVLTF TGTGCCAGCAGGGACAGCTCTGGGGCCAACGTCCTGACTTTC
. TRBJ2-1 . TRBV7-7 CASSPGGAYNEQFF TGTGCCAGCAGCCCAGGAGGAGCCTACAATGAGCAGTTCTTC
. TRBJ2-6 . TRBV9 CASTPGLSSGANVLTF TGTGCCAGCACCCCGGGACTGAGCTCTGGGGCCAACGTCCTGACTTTC
. TRBJ1-4 . TRBV28 CASSSTLIFGNEKLFF TGTGCCAGCAGTTCAACGTTGATATTCGGTAATGAAAAACTGTTTTTT
. TRBJ2-5 . TRBV29-1 CSVAQGGETQYF TGCAGCGTTGCTCAGGGGGGAGAGACCCAGTACTTC
. TRBJ1-1 TRBD1 TRBV5-1 CASSLETGDTEAFF TGCGCCAGCAGCTTGGAGACAGGGGACACTGAAGCTTTCTTT
. TRBJ1-6 . TRBV10-2 CASRNRQSYNSPLHF TGCGCCAGCAGGAACCGACAGAGTTATAATTCACCCCTCCACTTT
. TRBJ2-5 TRBD2 TRBV7-2 CASSSTGTSGETQYF TGTGCCAGCAGCTCCACCGGGACTAGTGGCGAGACCCAGTACTTC
once TRBJ1-6 . TRBV5-4 CASSPDGSSYNSPLHF TGTGCCAGCAGTCCGGACGGGAGCTCCTATAATTCACCCCTCCACTTT
. TRBJ2-1 TRBD2 TRBV6-5 CASSQRESYNEQFF TGTGCCAGCAGCCAGCGGGAGTCCTACAATGAGCAGTTCTTC
few TRBJ2-7 TRBD2 TRBV6-5 CASSPLSGKTGEQYF TGTGCCAGCAGTCCGCTTAGCGGGAAGACAGGCGAGCAGTACTTC
. TRBJ2-3 TRBD2 TRBV29-1 CSADPSGTATDTQYF TGCAGCGCCGACCCTAGCGGGACAGCCACAGATACGCAGTATTTT
few TRBJ2-3 . TRBV7-9 CASSFSDTQYF TGTGCCAGCAGCTTCTCCGATACGCAGTATTTT
. TRBJ2-3 . TRBV7-2 CASSSQRGSGSQYF TGTGCCAGCAGCTCGCAACGAGGGTCAGGCTCGCAGTATTTT
. TRBJ2-7 . TRBV19 CASIASNVGQLYEQYF TGTGCCAGTATCGCCAGTAATGTAGGACAGTTATACGAGCAGTACTTC
. TRBJ2-7 . TRBV4-2 CASSQSSARVQQYF TGTGCCAGCAGCCAGAGCTCCGCCCGCGTTCAGCAGTACTTC
. TRBJ2-5 . TRBV7-2 CASSLLLLETQYF TGTGCCAGCAGCCTGCTCCTACTAGAGACCCAGTACTTC
. TRBJ2-7 TRBD2 TRBV5-1 CASSGTSGASYEQYF TGCGCCAGCAGCGGGACTAGCGGGGCCTCCTACGAGCAGTACTTC
. TRBJ2-7 TRBD1 TRBV18 CASSLGQGVQDEQYF TGTGCCAGCTCACTGGGACAGGGGGTGCAGGACGAGCAGTACTTC
. TRBJ1-6 . TRBV6-5 CASRPPVTANSPLHF TGTGCCAGCAGACCACCAGTGACAGCCAATTCACCCCTCCACTTT
. TRBJ2-7 TRBD2 TRBV7-9 CASSYGLASSYEQYF TGTGCCAGCAGCTACGGACTAGCAAGTTCCTACGAGCAGTACTTC
. TRBJ1-2 TRBD1 TRBV5-5 CASSLEWTGGSGYTF TGTGCCAGCAGCTTGGAGTGGACAGGGGGCTCTGGCTACACCTTC